This T cell receptor beta chain was sequenced during a study of T cell clonality in common variable immunodeficiency. Notes on the study in general: Fewer deletions and N-nucleotide insertions were reportedly seen in common variable immunodeficiency TCR beta sequences.

A remark on this clone: Antigen unknown. The read stops 3 residues short of the end of the CDR3; the missing end is completed from the germline J gene.

Reduced serum IgG, IgA and/or IgM plus specific antibody deficiency defined CVID. This CDR3 is 16 amino acids long. V dropped 6 bases and J dropped 0; count of bases not matched to a gene: 9. CDR1 and CDR2 from the germline V gene are MNHEY and SVGEGT. Sequencing used immunoSEQ multiplex PCR; TCRdb keeps in-frame clones, though not all of them. The sample holds 40,000 to 50,000 clones, and no clone turns up only once. The clonotype comes from a human donor with common variable immunodeficiency. The sample was peripheral blood mononuclear cells. J is TRBJ1-2 and V is TRBV6-2 or TRBV6-3, with 8 bases identical to TRBD1. The part of the CDR3 DNA that was read is TGTGCCAGCAGAGATGGACAGGGTCGAGCTAACTATGGC. This translates into CASRDGQGRANYG. The whole CDR3 reads CASRDGQGRANYGYTF.